Presented here are 21 T cell receptor beta chains from one specimen sequenced in a study of neurological immune-mediated disorders. TCRdb used MiXCR to reprocess the 5' RACE reads, holding one entry per CDR3 protein. The sample records around 35,000 distinct CDR3 sequences, approximately 1.4% being singletons. The sample consisted of PBMCs. These receptors were collected from a woman aged 25 to 45 with multiple sclerosis.

At least ten counts were recorded for this clonotype. The chain uses TRBV19 and TRBJ1-1; TRBD1 agrees at 8 bases. CDR1 is LNHDA and CDR2 is SQIVND in the germline V gene (reference sequence). Trimming removed 10 bases from V and 6 bases from J; junction bases left unmatched: 13. The CDR3 spans 14 residues. CDR3 loop: CATRTGQEFAEAFF. As DNA, the CDR3 is TGTGCCACCCGCACGGGACAGGAGTTTGCTGAAGCTTTCTTT.

This clonotype was observed at least ten times. The V call is TRBV5-1, the J call TRBJ1-6, with no clear D. Germline assignment: CDR1 SGHRS and CDR2 YFSETQ. The CDR3 loop spans 14 amino acids. Trimming stripped 0 bases from V and 7 bases from J, with 8 bases between. The CDR3 nucleotides read TGCGCCAGCAGCTTGGGCACGCTGAATTCACCCCTCCACTTT. Its protein product is CASSLGTLNSPLHF.

Ten or more counts support this clonotype. The chain recombines TRBV7-9 with TRBJ1-6; D not certain. In germline, CDR1 is SEHNR, CDR2 FQNEAQ (reference sequence). There are 14 residues in the CDR3. Trimming removed 2 bases from V and 9 bases from J, with 11 bases in between. The CDR3 protein is CASSLSAQSSPLHF. DNA of the CDR3: TGTGCCAGCAGCTTAAGTGCGCAAAGTTCACCCCTCCACTTT. Combining the CDR3 with reference TRBV7-9 and TRBJ1-6 gives the whole variable domain DTGVSQNPRHKITKRGQNVTFRCDPISEHNRLYWYRQTLGQGPEFLTYFQNEAQLEKSRLLSDRFSAERPKGSFSTLEIQRTEQGDSAMYLCASSLSAQSSPLHFGNGTRLTVT.

This clonotype came up many times. The junction shows a germline mismatch at one end, possibly a read error. This chain uses TRBV11-2 with TRBJ2-1; D remains ambiguous. This CDR3 contains 11 residues. Germline CDR1 and CDR2: SGHAT and FQNNGV. The CDR3: CASSLDNEQFF. The DNA for the CDR3 is TGTGCCAGCAGCCTAGACAATGAGCAGTTCTTC.

This clonotype was seen ten or more times. This chain uses TRBV5-1 with TRBJ2-3; 12 bases agree with TRBD2. V lost 0 bases and J lost 6; bases outside the gene matches: 2. CDR3 size: 15 residues. The V gene's germline CDR1 is SGHRS and CDR2 YFSETQ. This chain's CDR3 is CASSLASGGADTQYF. CDR3 bases: TGCGCCAGCAGCTTGGCTAGCGGGGGGGCCGATACGCAGTATTTT.

This clonotype was counted at least ten times. The chain combines TRBV21-1 with TRBJ2-1; the table names TRBD1, a call not compared with the DNA. TRBV21-1 is labeled a pseudogene. This CDR3 has 15 residues. CDR3 loop: CATTPEQGKNNEQFF. CDR3 nucleotides: TGTGCCACCACCCCCGAACAGGGAAAGAACAATGAGCAGTTCTTC.

This clonotype was detected many times. V and J are TRBV5-1 and TRBJ2-7; the D gene is possibly TRBD1 (5 bases). V lost 0 bases, J lost 2 bases, and 12 bases lay in between. CDR3 length: 15 residues. Germline lookup yields CDR1 SGHRS and CDR2 YFSETQ. CDR3 sequence (DNA): TGCGCCAGCAGCTTGGACAGGATTGGGGCCTACGAGCAGTACTTC. This translates into CASSLDRIGAYEQYF.

The chain has TRBV18 and TRBJ2-5; 9 bases map to TRBD2. This CDR3 spans 18 amino acids. Germline CDR1 reads KGHSH; CDR2 reads LQKENI. Losses at the gene ends were 4 bases for V and 5 bases for J; bases not matched to a gene: 17. This chain's CDR3 is CASSLALSGSSSAETQYF. In DNA form, the CDR3 reads TGTGCCAGCTCACTGGCCCTTAGCGGGAGCTCGTCAGCGGAGACCCAGTACTTC.

This chain uses TRBV11-3 with TRBJ2-3; the D call may be TRBD1 or TRBD2 (6 bases each). Germline CDR1 and CDR2: SGHNT and YENEEA. CDR3 size: 15 residues. V lost 5 bases to trimming and J lost 4 bases, with 16 bases between them. The chain's CDR3 is CASSPRGGRPDTQYF. Here the CDR3 DNA reads TGTGCCAGCAGCCCCCGAGGGGGGCGCCCAGATACGCAGTATTTT.

In this sample, this clonotype turned up many times. V and J are TRBV9 and TRBJ2-7, with 8 bases identical to TRBD2. The ends lost 0 bases at V and 2 bases at J; junction bases unmatched: 7. The CDR3 contains 16 residues. Germline values: CDR1 SGDLS, CDR2 YYNGEE. Here the CDR3 reads CASSVEASGSAYEQYF. DNA of the CDR3: TGTGCCAGCAGCGTAGAGGCTAGCGGGTCCGCCTACGAGCAGTACTTC.

This clonotype was detected ten times or more. The gene calls are TRBV7-3 and TRBJ2-7, with TRBD1 matching over 7 bases. Germline CDR1 and CDR2: SGHTA and FQGTGA. CDR3 length: 13 amino acids. Trimming removed 8 bases from V and 7 bases from J; junction bases left unmatched: 11. CDR3: CASARSTGEEQYF. In DNA, the CDR3 is TGTGCCAGCGCCCGCAGCACAGGGGAGGAGCAGTACTTC.

This clonotype was recorded at least ten times. The V call is TRBV12-3 or TRBV12-4, the J call TRBJ2-2; TRBD2 matches 8 bases. The CDR3 loop spans 15 amino acids. V shed 4 bases, J shed 6 bases, and the junction held 7 bases outside the gene matches. CDR3 sequence: CASSSRGALSGELFF. In DNA form, the CDR3 reads TGTGCCAGCAGTTCGCGGGGGGCTTTGTCCGGGGAGCTGTTTTTT.

This clonotype was found many times. This sequence joins TRBV20-1 and TRBJ2-7; a possible D gene is TRBD1 (6 bases). The germline V and J ends were trimmed by 6 bases and 3 bases, with 15 bases remaining between them. The CDR3 is 13 amino acids. Germline assignment: CDR1 DFQATT and CDR2 SNEGSKA (reference sequence). The CDR3, as DNA: TGCAGTGCGCAGACAGGAAATCTCTACGAGCAGTACTTC. Translating gives CSAQTGNLYEQYF.

Many counts were recorded for this clonotype. The V call is TRBV7-6, the J call TRBJ1-5; perhaps TRBD1 as D (5 bases). The CDR3 contains 16 residues. In germline, CDR1 is SGHVS, CDR2 FNYEAQ. The germline V and J ends were trimmed by 5 bases and 7 bases, with 21 bases remaining between them. This CDR3 reads CASSLKVGGIGQPQHF. CDR3 nucleotides: TGTGCCAGCAGCCTAAAGGTTGGGGGGATAGGGCAGCCCCAGCATTTT.

This clonotype was detected ten times or more. This chain connects TRBV5-1 to TRBJ2-1; 11 nucleotides line up with TRBD2. J gave up 9 bases and V 0 bases, and 5 bases lay outside the gene matches. The length of the CDR3 is 15 residues. Germline CDR1 is SGHRS and CDR2 is YFSETQ. CDR3: CASSLVLAGGREQFF. The CDR3 bases are TGCGCCAGCAGCTTGGTTCTAGCGGGGGGACGTGAGCAGTTCTTC.

This clonotype was detected many times. The rearrangement joins TRBV11-2 to TRBJ2-3, with D perhaps matching TRBD1 (5 bases). Germline assignment: CDR1 SGHAT and CDR2 FQNNGV. The CDR3 extends over 12 amino acids. Between the trimmed V and J ends, which lost 5 bases and 5 bases, there was a span of 8 bases. Written as DNA, the CDR3 is TGTGCCAGCAGCCCGCAGGGAGATACGCAGTATTTT. Amino acid sequence: CASSPQGDTQYF.

There are many counts of this clonotype. The rearrangement uses TRBV20-1 and TRBJ2-4; D not resolved. Germline V gene lookup returns CDR1 DFQATT and CDR2 SNEGSKA (reference sequence). V was shortened by 4 bases and J by 0 bases, with 7 bases between the two germline ends. This CDR3 comprises 13 residues. The CDR3 DNA follows: TGCAGTGCTAAAGACGGAGCCAAAAACATTCAGTACTTC. It translates to CSAKDGAKNIQYF.

This clonotype has more than one count but fewer than ten. The J gene is TRBJ1-2, the V gene TRBV20-1, with 9 positions matching TRBD1. CDR1 is DFQATT, CDR2 SNEGSKA, per germline (reference sequence). J lost 4 bases, V lost 6 bases, and 9 bases had no gene match. The CDR3 runs to 14 residues. The CDR3 is CSAGTGSTIYGYTF. The CDR3 nucleotides read TGCAGTGCGGGGACAGGGTCTACAATCTATGGCTACACCTTC.

This clonotype was detected many times. This sequence joins TRBV4-3 and TRBJ2-3; weak D call: TRBD2 (6 bases). The V end lost 5 bases, the J end lost 5 bases, and 17 bases lay between the germline ends. CDR3 size: 15 residues. The V gene's germline CDR1 is LGHNA and CDR2 YSLEER. CDR3 in DNA: TGCGCCAGCAGCGGGCGGGGAGGTCCATTAGATACGCAGTATTTT. It specifies CASSGRGGPLDTQYF.

This clonotype was counted at least ten times. The rearrangement links TRBV25-1 to TRBJ2-1; tentative D call: TRBD2 (7 bases). This CDR3 has 14 residues. Germline V CDR1 and CDR2: MGHDK, SYGVNS. The germline V and J ends were trimmed by 6 bases and 9 bases, with 18 bases remaining between them. CDR3 loop: CASSEGGVYAEQFF. The CDR3 DNA sequence: TGTGCCAGCAGCGAGGGGGGGGTATACGCTGAGCAGTTCTTC.

The sample holds many counts of this clonotype. The gene calls are TRBV7-2 and TRBJ1-6, with D tentatively TRBD1 (5 bases). The germline CDR1 and CDR2 sequences are SGHTA and FQGNSA. The CDR3 is 15 residues long. V lost 7 bases, J lost 10 bases, and 20 bases lay in between. The CDR3 here is CASTTLVAGSSPLHF. The CDR3 DNA follows: TGTGCCAGCACCACCCTTGTGGCAGGGTCATCACCCCTCCACTTT.